This passage covers 3 T cell receptor beta chains from one sample sequenced in a study of T cells in Graves' hyperthyroidism and ophthalmopathy. Researchers amplified the TCR beta CDR3 regions from RNA transcripts. With the HTBI primer set, the TCR CDR3 went through a first round of RT-PCR. TCRdb ran MiXCR on the multiplex PCR reads and lists one entry per CDR3 protein. The sample lists over 450,000 distinct CDR3 sequences; about an eighth were seen once. The sequenced material came from blood. Receptor source: a woman aged 18-29 years with Graves' hyperthyroidism.

Ten or more counts support this clonotype. V is TRBV24-1 and J is TRBJ1-2; 7 bases fit TRBD1. CDR1 is KGHDR and CDR2 is SFDVKD in the germline V gene. The CDR3 covers 15 residues. With 3 bases clipped from V and 8 bases from J, the junction kept 11 bases outside the gene matches. Here the CDR3 reads CATSDPPRQGGGYTF. DNA for the CDR3: TGTGCCACCAGTGATCCACCCAGACAGGGAGGGGGCTACACCTTC.

To note about this clonotype: A read error is possible here, since a much larger clone lies one base away. The gene calls are TRBV7-9 and TRBJ2-5; 10 nucleotides align to TRBD2. Germline-derived CDR1 and CDR2 are SEHNR and FQNEAQ (reference sequence). The CDR3 consists of 16 residues. The CDR3 nucleotides are TGTACCAGCAGCTTACCACTAAGCGGGAGGGGAGAGACCCAGTACTTC. Translating gives CTSSLPLSGRGETQYF. The full variable domain, completed using reference TRBV7-9 and TRBJ2-5, is DTGVSQNPRHKITKRGQNVTFRCDPISEHNRLYWYRQTLGQGPEFLTYFQNEAQLEKSRLLSDRFSAERPKGSFSTLEIQRTEQGDSAMYLCTSSLPLSGRGETQYFGPGTRLLVL.

This clonotype was counted many times. The rearrangement joins TRBV30 to TRBJ1-2; D remains unclear. The CDR3 spans 12 residues. Germline values: CDR1 GTSNPN, CDR2 SVGIG (reference sequence). Deletions cut 0 bases from V and 5 bases from J, with 7 bases between. This chain's CDR3 is CAWSVGPYGYTF. CDR3 nucleotides: TGTGCCTGGAGTGTAGGTCCTTATGGCTACACCTTC.